Detailed here is one T cell receptor (beta chain). This sample was taken from a study of control samples from healthy donors and cancer patients. Method: immunoSEQ multiplex PCR; TCRdb's copy keeps in-frame clones and lacks some. The sample shows 100,000 to 130,000 clones, approximately 80% of them seen only once. The trim removed 2 bases at V and 5 bases at J, leaving 8 bases unmatched. The germline V gene has CDR1 SGHTA and CDR2 FQGNSA. The CDR3 contains 16 residues. The chain links TRBV7-2 to TRBJ1-4; 7 nucleotides align to TRBD1. The sequence was collected from a man between 18 and 29 years old in good health. Sequenced input: blood. The CDR3 region is CASSLSRGGGNEKLFF. The CDR3 nucleotides read TGTGCCAGCAGCTTAAGTAGAGGGGGCGGGAATGAAAAACTGTTTTTT.